The next 8 T cell receptor beta chains were all read from a single sample in a study of T-cell reconstitution after alpha-beta-depleted transplantation in children. It was with unique molecular identifiers that the TCRbeta library was prepared. TCRdb reprocessed the PCR reads with MiXCR, giving one entry per CDR3 protein. Here the sample spans a few hundred thousand distinct CDR3 sequences, roughly 12% being singletons. The sequenced sample was peripheral blood, obtained 180 days after TCRalphabeta/CD19-depleted stem cell transplant. Source of these receptors: a male patient aged 2-9 years who had a stem cell transplant for chronic granulomatous disease, so the T cells may come from the graft donor.

This clonotype has at least ten counts. CDR3 sequence (DNA): TGCGCCAGCAGCTTGACGCCGGGACTAGCGGGAGGTGGAGATACGCAGTATTTT. Its protein is CASSLTPGLAGGGDTQYF. This chain connects TRBV5-1 to TRBJ2-3; 15 bases align to TRBD2. Trimming took 1 base from V and 5 from J; bases not matched to a gene: 8. The CDR3 spans 18 residues. Germline assignment: CDR1 SGHRS and CDR2 YFSETQ.

Many counts were recorded for this clonotype. The rearrangement uses TRBV4-3 and TRBJ2-2; D unresolved. Trimming shortened V by 1 base and J by 6 bases, and 9 bases separated the two germline ends. Germline lookup yields CDR1 LGHNA and CDR2 YSLEER. CDR3 length: 14 amino acids. CDR3 loop: CASSQGFGSGELFF. In DNA form, the CDR3 reads TGCGCCAGCAGCCAAGGTTTTGGGTCCGGGGAGCTGTTTTTT.

The rearrangement links TRBV7-6 to TRBJ2-1; TRBD2 is a possible D gene (7 bases). Trimming took 3 bases from V and 3 from J, leaving 12 bases between them. The length of the CDR3 is 15 residues. Germline V gene lookup returns CDR1 SGHVS and CDR2 FNYEAQ. For the CDR3, the DNA is TGTGCCAGCAGCTTTGGGGGGGGCTTCTACAATGAGCAGTTCTTC. Translated: CASSFGGGFYNEQFF.

On this clonotype: An end of the junction does not agree with germline; a read error may underlie this. The rearrangement links TRBV18 to TRBJ2-5; 7 bases are shared with TRBD1. Looked up from germline, CDR1 is KGHSH and CDR2 is LQKENI. This CDR3 is built from 16 residues. CDR3 protein: CASSQGTVMYQETQYF. For the CDR3, the DNA is TGTGCCAGTTCACAAGGGACAGTCATGTACCAAGAGACCCAGTACTTC.

There are a few counts of this clonotype. The gene calls are TRBV11-2 and TRBJ2-3; either TRBD1 or TRBD2 may fit D (5 bases each). Germline V gene lookup returns CDR1 SGHAT and CDR2 FQNNGV. V shed 4 bases and J shed 2 bases, with 22 bases lying between them. The CDR3 runs 18 residues. The CDR3 sequence is CASSSRGGWQEYTDTQYF. CDR3 DNA: TGTGCCAGCAGCTCCCGGGGCGGGTGGCAGGAGTACACAGATACGCAGTATTTT.

This rearrangement joins TRBV28 to TRBJ2-5; TRBD2 matches 10 bases. Germline loops: CDR1 MDHEN, CDR2 SYDVKM. CDR3 length: 16 residues. J lost 1 base, V lost 0 bases, and 2 bases had no gene match. The CDR3 protein is CASSLWASGGQETQYF. CDR3 sequence (DNA): TGTGCCAGCAGTTTATGGGCTAGCGGGGGCCAAGAGACCCAGTACTTC. The whole variable domain, remainder taken from reference TRBV28 and TRBJ2-5, is DVKVTQSSRYLVKRTGEKVFLECVQDMDHENMFWYRQDPGLGLRLIYFSYDVKMKEKGDIPEGYSVSREKKERFSLILESASTNQTSMYLCASSLWASGGQETQYFGPGTRLLVL.

In this sample, this clonotype turned up many times. This chain uses TRBV5-6 with TRBJ1-6; maybe TRBD1 (6 bases). This CDR3 spans 13 amino acids. Germline V gene sequence: CDR1 SGHDT, CDR2 YYEEEE. V was cut by 4 bases and J by 9 bases, with 11 bases left in between. The CDR3 nucleotides read TGTGCCAGCAGCCTGCGAGGGGGTTCACCCCTCCACTTT. It codes for CASSLRGGSPLHF. Full variable domain (outside the CDR3, taken from reference TRBV5-6 and TRBJ1-6): DAGVTQSPTHLIKTRGQQVTLRCSPKSGHDTVSWYQQALGQGPQFIFQYYEEEERQRGNFPDRFSGHQFPNYSSELNVNALLLGDSALYLCASSLRGGSPLHFGNGTRLTVT.

There are many counts of this clonotype. The chain employs TRBV12-5 and TRBJ2-7; D is undetermined. V shed 3 bases and J shed 0 bases, with 6 bases lying between them. The CDR3 spans 13 residues. CDR1 is LGHNT, CDR2 FRNRAP, per germline. In DNA, the CDR3 is TGTGCTAGTGGTTTAGGCTTCTCCTACGAGCAGTACTTC. Protein: CASGLGFSYEQYF.